This TCR beta chain was recovered during a study of T cell repertoires in cytomegalovirus infection. TCRdb fed the reads into MiXCR, producing one record per CDR3 protein. The sample shows around 180,000 distinct CDR3 sequences, approximately 19% of them seen only once. Trimming at V came to 4 bases and at J to 6 bases, leaving 7 bases not matched to a gene. Germline CDR1 LNHDA, CDR2 SQIVND (reference sequence). This CDR3 is built from 15 residues. This clonotype was observed many times. The TCR originated in a human donor in good health (CMV status not recorded). Some clones in this sample may be carry-over from other donors' samples. This chain connects TRBV19 to TRBJ1-5, with 9 bases that match TRBD1. The sequenced material came from PBMCs. The CDR3 DNA reads as TGTGCCAGTAGTACCGGGACAGGGAGAGGTCAGCCCCAGCATTTT. This codes for CASSTGTGRGQPQHF.